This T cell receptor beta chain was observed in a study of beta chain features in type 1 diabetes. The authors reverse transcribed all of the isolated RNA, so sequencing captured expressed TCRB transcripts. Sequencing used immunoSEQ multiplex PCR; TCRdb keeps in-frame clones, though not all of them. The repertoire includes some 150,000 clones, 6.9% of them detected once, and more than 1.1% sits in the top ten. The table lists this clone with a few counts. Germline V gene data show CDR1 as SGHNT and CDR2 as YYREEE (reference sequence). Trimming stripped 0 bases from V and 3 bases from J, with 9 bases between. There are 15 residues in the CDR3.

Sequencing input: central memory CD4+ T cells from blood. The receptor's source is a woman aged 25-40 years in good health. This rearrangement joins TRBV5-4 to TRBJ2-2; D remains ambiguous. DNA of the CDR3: TGTGCCAGCAGCTTGGGTGACACCTACACCGGGGAGCTGTTTTTT. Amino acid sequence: CASSLGDTYTGELFF.